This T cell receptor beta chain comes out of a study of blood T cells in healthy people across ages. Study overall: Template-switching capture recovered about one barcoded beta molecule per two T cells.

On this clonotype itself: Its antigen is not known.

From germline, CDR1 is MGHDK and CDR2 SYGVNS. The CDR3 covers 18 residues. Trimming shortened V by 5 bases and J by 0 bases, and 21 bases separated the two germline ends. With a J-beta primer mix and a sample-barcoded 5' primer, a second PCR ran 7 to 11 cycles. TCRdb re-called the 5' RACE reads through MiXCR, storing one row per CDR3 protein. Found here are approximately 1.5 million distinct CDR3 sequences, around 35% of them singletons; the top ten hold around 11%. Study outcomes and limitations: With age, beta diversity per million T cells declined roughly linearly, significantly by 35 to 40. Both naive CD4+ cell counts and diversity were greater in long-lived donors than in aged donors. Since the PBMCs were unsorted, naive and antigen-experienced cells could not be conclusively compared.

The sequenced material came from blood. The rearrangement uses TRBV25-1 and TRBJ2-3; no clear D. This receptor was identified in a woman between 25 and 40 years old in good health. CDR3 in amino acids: CASSPSGVIDQSTDTQYF. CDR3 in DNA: TGTGCCAGCAGTCCTTCGGGTGTTATCGACCAGAGCACAGATACGCAGTATTTT.